The 16 T cell receptor beta chains presented below share a single source sample, sequenced in a study of PD-L1 blockade in urothelial cancer. Clones were read by immunoSEQ multiplex PCR, and TCRdb kept only the in-frame ones, dropping some. The table includes fewer than 25,000 clones, around nine tenths detected once. The source material was PBMCs, sampled around atezolizumab (anti-PD-L1) treatment. The receptors were sampled from a man in his fifties or sixties with urothelial cancer.

This chain connects TRBV30 to TRBJ1-5, with TRBD1 identical over 7 bases. In germline, CDR1 is GTSNPN, CDR2 SVGIG (reference sequence). CDR3 length equals 15 residues. Germline trimming cut 1 base from V and 0 bases from J; bases unmatched to any gene: 3. The CDR3 DNA follows: TGTGCCTGGAGTGGGGGACAGAGTAGCAATCAGCCCCAGCATTTT. It yields the protein CAWSGGQSSNQPQHF.

This clone was found a few times. The CDR3 DNA reads TGTGCCAGCAGGGAGGGACCGATCAATCAGCCCCAGCATTTT. Protein sequence: CASREGPINQPQHF. The chain combines TRBV5-8 with TRBJ1-5; D is perhaps TRBD1 (5 bases). Germline CDR1 is SGHTS and CDR2 is YDEGEE. The CDR3 has 14 residues. Trimming took off 5 bases at V and 3 bases at J, with 12 bases between the two ends.

This sequence joins TRBV19 and TRBJ1-6, with D possibly being TRBD1 (6 bases). CDR3 length equals 14 residues. Per the germline V gene, CDR1 is LNHDA and CDR2 is SQIVND (reference sequence). Trimming stripped 6 bases from V and 9 bases from J, with 15 bases between. This CDR3 is CASSIQGGGSPLHF. The CDR3, as DNA: TGTGCCAGTAGCATACAGGGAGGGGGTTCACCCCTCCACTTT.

This clone was seen only once. V gene TRBV28 combines with J gene TRBJ2-7; no reliable D call. Trimming removed 3 bases from V and 2 bases from J, with 8 bases in between. The CDR3 is 13 amino acids. In germline, CDR1 is MDHEN, CDR2 SYDVKM. The CDR3 DNA sequence: TGTGCCAGCAGTTTGCTTACAGCCTACGAGCAGTACTTC. Translated, it gives CASSLLTAYEQYF.

V gene TRBV11-2 combines with J gene TRBJ2-1; D is possibly TRBD1 (5 bases). CDR1 is SGHAT, CDR2 FQNNGV, per germline. V lost 1 base and J lost 8, with 6 bases in between. This CDR3 is built from 12 residues. CDR3 protein: CASSLGGDEQFF. CDR3 coding DNA: TGTGCCAGCAGCTTAGGGGGCGATGAGCAGTTCTTC.

The CDR3 DNA reads as TGTGCCAGCAGTGAAGGGTTAGCGGACCAAGAGACCCAGTACTTC. Protein sequence: CASSEGLADQETQYF. J is TRBJ2-5 and V is TRBV6-1; D may be TRBD2 (6 bases). CDR3 length: 15 amino acids. Between the trimmed V and J ends, which lost 1 base and 0 bases, there was a span of 9 bases. CDR1 is MNHNS, CDR2 SASEGT, per germline.

The chain joins TRBV4-3 to TRBJ2-7, with 12 positions matching TRBD2. V lost 0 bases and J lost 0; bases outside the gene matches: 6. Germline V CDR1 and CDR2: LGHNA, YSLEER. CDR3 length equals 18 residues. CDR3 sequence (DNA): TGCGCCAGCAGCCAAGATGAGACTAGCGGGAGAAACTCCTACGAGCAGTACTTC. Translating gives CASSQDETSGRNSYEQYF.

The V call is TRBV7-3, the J call TRBJ2-7, with TRBD1 matching over 9 bases. J lost 4 bases, V lost 0 bases, and 7 bases had no gene match. In germline, CDR1 is SGHTA, CDR2 FQGTGA. The CDR3 is 16 amino acids. The DNA of the CDR3 is TGTGCCAGCAGCTTAACATCCGGGACAGGGATTTACGAGCAGTACTTC. This sequence encodes CASSLTSGTGIYEQYF.

This rearrangement joins TRBV6-5 to TRBJ2-4; D not resolved. CDR3 size: 14 residues. Trimming stripped 6 bases from V and 2 bases from J, with 11 bases between. The germline gives CDR1 MNHEY, CDR2 SVGAGI. Written as DNA, the CDR3 is TGTGCCAGCAGGCTAACAGCTCCCAAAAACATTCAGTACTTC. Its translation is CASRLTAPKNIQYF.

The chain links TRBV6-1 to TRBJ2-5; 7 bases fit TRBD1. The J call is doubtful: the DNA matches TRBJ2-7 better. Germline V CDR1 and CDR2: MNHNS, SASEGT. The CDR3 runs to 14 residues. CDR3 amino acids: CASSEGQGDYEQYF. Written as DNA, the CDR3 is TGTGCCAGCAGTGAAGGACAGGGTGACTACGAGCAGTACTTC.

The gene calls are TRBV10-3 and TRBJ1-2; D is possibly TRBD1 (6 bases). This CDR3 contains 13 residues. Per germline, CDR1 ENHRY and CDR2 SYGVKD. The V end was cut by 10 bases, the J end by 1 base, with 13 bases between. The CDR3 DNA reads TGTGCCACAGGTGGACAGATTAACTATGGCTACACCTTC. This gives the protein CATGGQINYGYTF.

V is TRBV7-3 and J is TRBJ1-5, with TRBD1 as a possible D gene (6 bases). The ends were cut back, 6 bases at V and 5 bases at J, with 14 bases in the middle. CDR1 is SGHTA, CDR2 FQGTGA, per germline. This CDR3 is 14 amino acids long. DNA of the CDR3: TGTGCCAGCAGTCGTCGGGGGGGCGATCAGCCCCAGCATTTT. It codes for CASSRRGGDQPQHF.

The rearrangement uses TRBV19 and TRBJ2-1; tentatively, D is TRBD2 (5 bases). The CDR3 is 16 residues long. CDR1 LNHDA and CDR2 SQIVND come from the germline V gene (reference sequence). V gave up 5 bases and J gave up 6 bases, with 20 bases separating them. The CDR3 nucleotides read TGTGCCAGTAGTCCAACCGGGCTAATAGGAGGCAATGAGCAGTTCTTC. Its protein product is CASSPTGLIGGNEQFF.

The chain employs TRBV25-1 and TRBJ2-3, with 10 bases matching TRBD2. With 3 bases clipped from V and 9 bases from J, the junction kept 9 bases outside the gene matches. Per the germline V gene, CDR1 is MGHDK and CDR2 is SYGVNS. The CDR3 has 15 residues. CDR3 in DNA: TGTGCCAGCAGTGATACTAGCGGGGCTCAGAACACGCAGTATTTT. The encoded protein is CASSDTSGAQNTQYF.

The chain employs TRBV9 and TRBJ1-1; 7 bases match TRBD1. Looked up from germline, CDR1 is SGDLS and CDR2 is YYNGEE. There are 15 residues in the CDR3. The J segment lost 0 bases and the V segment lost 3 bases, leaving 5 bases of the junction unmatched. This CDR3 is CASSASGGLNTEAFF. Here the CDR3 DNA reads TGTGCCAGCAGCGCTTCAGGGGGGCTGAACACTGAAGCTTTCTTT. The whole variable domain, remainder taken from reference TRBV9 and TRBJ1-1, is DSGVTQTPKHLITATGQRVTLRCSPRSGDLSVYWYQQSLDQGLQFLIQYYNGEERAKGNILERFSAQQFPDLHSELNLSSLELGDSALYFCASSASGGLNTEAFFGQGTRLTVV.

The CDR3 nucleotides are TGTGCCAGCAGTTTACGGGCATTTAGGGACAGCGGCGAGCAGTACTTC. It is translated as CASSLRAFRDSGEQYF. The chain recombines TRBV27 with TRBJ2-5; 7 bases are a match to TRBD1. TRBJ2-7 explains the end of the DNA better; the J call may be wrong. CDR3 size: 16 residues. CDR1 and CDR2 (germline): MNHEY, SMNVEV (reference sequence).